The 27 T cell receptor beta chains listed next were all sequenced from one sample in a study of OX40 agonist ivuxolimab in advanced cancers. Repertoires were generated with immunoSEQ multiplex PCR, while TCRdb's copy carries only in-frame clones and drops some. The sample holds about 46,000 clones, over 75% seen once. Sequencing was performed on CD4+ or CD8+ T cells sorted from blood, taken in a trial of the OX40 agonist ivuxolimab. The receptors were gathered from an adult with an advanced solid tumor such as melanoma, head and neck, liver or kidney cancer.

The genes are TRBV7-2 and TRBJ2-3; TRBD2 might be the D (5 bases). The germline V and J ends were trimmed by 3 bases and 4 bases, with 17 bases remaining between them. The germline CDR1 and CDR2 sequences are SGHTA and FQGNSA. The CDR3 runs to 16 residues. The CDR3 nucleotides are TGTGCCAGCAGCTTTGGAATTGGGAGAGTCGCAGATACGCAGTATTTT. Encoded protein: CASSFGIGRVADTQYF.

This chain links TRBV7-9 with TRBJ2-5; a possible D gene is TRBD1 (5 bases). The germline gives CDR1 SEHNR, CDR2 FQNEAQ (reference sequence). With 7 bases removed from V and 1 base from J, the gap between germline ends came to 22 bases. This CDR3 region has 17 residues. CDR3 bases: TGTGCCAGCAACGTAACACGACAGCTTTTGCGCCAAGAGACCCAGTACTTC. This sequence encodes CASNVTRQLLRQETQYF.

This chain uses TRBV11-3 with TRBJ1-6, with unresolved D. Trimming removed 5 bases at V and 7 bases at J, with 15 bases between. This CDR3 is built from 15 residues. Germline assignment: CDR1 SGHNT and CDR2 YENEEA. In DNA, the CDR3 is TGTGCCAGCAGCCTTAACTCGGTCCCAAATTCACCCCTCCACTTT. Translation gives CASSLNSVPNSPLHF.

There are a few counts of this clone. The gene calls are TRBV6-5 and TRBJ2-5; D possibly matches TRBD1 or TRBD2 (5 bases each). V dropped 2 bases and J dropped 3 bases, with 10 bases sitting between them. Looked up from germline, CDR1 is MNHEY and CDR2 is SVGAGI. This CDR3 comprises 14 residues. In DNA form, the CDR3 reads TGTGCCAGCAGTTACCAGGGACGAAAAGAGACCCAGTACTTC. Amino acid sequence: CASSYQGRKETQYF.

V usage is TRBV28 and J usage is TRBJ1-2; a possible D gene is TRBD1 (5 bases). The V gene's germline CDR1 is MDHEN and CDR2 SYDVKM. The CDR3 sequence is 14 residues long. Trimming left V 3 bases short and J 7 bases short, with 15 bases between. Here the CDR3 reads CASSLNRLQGGYTF. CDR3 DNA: TGTGCCAGCAGTTTGAACAGGCTCCAGGGTGGCTACACCTTC.

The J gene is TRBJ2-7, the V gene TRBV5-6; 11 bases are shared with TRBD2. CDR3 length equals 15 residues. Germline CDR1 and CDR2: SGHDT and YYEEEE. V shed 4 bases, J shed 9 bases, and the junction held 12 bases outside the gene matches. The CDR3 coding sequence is TGTGCCAGCAGCCCGGGCGGTAGCGGGAGGGCTGGGCAGTACTTC. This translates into CASSPGGSGRAGQYF.

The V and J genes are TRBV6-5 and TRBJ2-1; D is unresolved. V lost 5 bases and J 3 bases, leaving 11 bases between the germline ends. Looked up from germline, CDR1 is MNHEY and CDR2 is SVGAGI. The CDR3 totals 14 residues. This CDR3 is CASSPTAVYNEQFF. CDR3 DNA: TGTGCCAGCAGTCCGACGGCGGTCTACAATGAGCAGTTCTTC.

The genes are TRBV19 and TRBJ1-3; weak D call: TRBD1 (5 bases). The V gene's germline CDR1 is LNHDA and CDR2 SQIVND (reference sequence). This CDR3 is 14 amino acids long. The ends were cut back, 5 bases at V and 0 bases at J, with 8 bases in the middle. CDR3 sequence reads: CASSGRASGNTIYF. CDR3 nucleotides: TGTGCCAGTAGTGGCAGGGCCTCTGGAAACACCATATATTTT.

CDR3 in amino acids: CASSSGFSGNTIYF. The DNA of the CDR3 is TGTGCCAGCAGTTCAGGATTCTCTGGAAACACCATATATTTT. The V gene is TRBV11-2, the J gene TRBJ1-3; D gene ambiguous. CDR1 and CDR2 from the germline V gene are SGHAT and FQNNGV. The CDR3 has 14 residues. V lost 6 bases to trimming and J lost 0 bases, with 9 bases between them.

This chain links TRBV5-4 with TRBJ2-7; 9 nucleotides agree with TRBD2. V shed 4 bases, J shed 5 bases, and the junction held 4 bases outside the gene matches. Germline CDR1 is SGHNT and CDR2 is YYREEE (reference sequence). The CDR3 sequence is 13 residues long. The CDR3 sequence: CASSGSGRDEQYF. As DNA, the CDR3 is TGTGCCAGCAGCGGTAGCGGGAGAGACGAGCAGTACTTC.

This CDR3 reads CASSAEDNSPLHF. CDR3 bases: TGCGCCAGCAGCGCCGAGGACAATTCACCCCTCCACTTT. The chain links TRBV5-1 to TRBJ1-6; D is undetermined. Looked up from germline, CDR1 is SGHRS and CDR2 is YFSETQ. The CDR3 consists of 13 residues. V shed 4 bases and J shed 7 bases, with 9 bases lying between them.

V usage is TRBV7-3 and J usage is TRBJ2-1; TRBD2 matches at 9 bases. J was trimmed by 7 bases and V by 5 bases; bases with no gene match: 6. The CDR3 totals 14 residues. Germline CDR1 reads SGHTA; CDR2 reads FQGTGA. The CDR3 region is CASSLSGRSNEQFF. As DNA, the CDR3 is TGTGCCAGCAGCCTTAGCGGGAGAAGTAATGAGCAGTTCTTC. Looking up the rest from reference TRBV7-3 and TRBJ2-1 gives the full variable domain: GAGVSQTPSNKVTEKGKYVELRCDPISGHTALYWYRQSLGQGPEFLIYFQGTGAADDSGLPNDRFFAVRPEGSVSTLKIQRTERGDSAVYLCASSLSGRSNEQFFGPGTRLTVL.

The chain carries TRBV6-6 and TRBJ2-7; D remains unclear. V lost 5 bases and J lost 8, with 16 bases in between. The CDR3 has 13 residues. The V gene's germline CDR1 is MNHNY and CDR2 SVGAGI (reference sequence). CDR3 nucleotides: TGTGCCAGCAGTAGGGCCGATGGTCGCCAGCAGTACTTC. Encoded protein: CASSRADGRQQYF.

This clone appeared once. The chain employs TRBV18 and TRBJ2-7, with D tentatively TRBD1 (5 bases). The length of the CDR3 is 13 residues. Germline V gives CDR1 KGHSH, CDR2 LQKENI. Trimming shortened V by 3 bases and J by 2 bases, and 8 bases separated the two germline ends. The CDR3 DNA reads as TGTGCCAGCTCACCGGACAAAACCTACGAGCAGTACTTC. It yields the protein CASSPDKTYEQYF.

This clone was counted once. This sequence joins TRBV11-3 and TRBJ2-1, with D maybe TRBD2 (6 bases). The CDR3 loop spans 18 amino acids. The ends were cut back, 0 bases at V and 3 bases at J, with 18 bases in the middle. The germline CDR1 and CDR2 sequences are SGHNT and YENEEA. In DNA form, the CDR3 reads TGTGCCAGCAGCTTAGATCATTTGGTGGGAGGCGACTACAATGAGCAGTTCTTC. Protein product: CASSLDHLVGGDYNEQFF.

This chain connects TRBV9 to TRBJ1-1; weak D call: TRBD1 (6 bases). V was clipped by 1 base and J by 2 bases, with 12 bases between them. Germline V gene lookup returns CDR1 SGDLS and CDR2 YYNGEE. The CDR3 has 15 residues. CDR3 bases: TGTGCCAGCAGCGTAACCGGGACACCCAACACTGAAGCTTTCTTT. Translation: CASSVTGTPNTEAFF. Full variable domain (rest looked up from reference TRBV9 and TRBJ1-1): DSGVTQTPKHLITATGQRVTLRCSPRSGDLSVYWYQQSLDQGLQFLIQYYNGEERAKGNILERFSAQQFPDLHSELNLSSLELGDSALYFCASSVTGTPNTEAFFGQGTRLTVV.

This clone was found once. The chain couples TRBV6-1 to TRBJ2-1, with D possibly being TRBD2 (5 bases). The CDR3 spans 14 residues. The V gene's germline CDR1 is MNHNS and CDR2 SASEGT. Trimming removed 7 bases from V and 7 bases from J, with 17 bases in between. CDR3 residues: CASTNRRAVNEQFF. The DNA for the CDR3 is TGTGCCAGCACCAACCGGCGGGCAGTTAATGAGCAGTTCTTC.

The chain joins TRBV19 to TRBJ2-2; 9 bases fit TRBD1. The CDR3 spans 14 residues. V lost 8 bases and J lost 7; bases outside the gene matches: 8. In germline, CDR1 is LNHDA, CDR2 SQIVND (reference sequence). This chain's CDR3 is CASSGYRGRGELFF. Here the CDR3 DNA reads TGTGCCAGTTCCGGCTACAGGGGGCGCGGGGAGCTGTTTTTT.

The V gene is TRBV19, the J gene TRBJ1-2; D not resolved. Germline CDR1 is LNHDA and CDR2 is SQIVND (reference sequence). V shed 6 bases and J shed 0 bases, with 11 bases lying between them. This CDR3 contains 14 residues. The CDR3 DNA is TGTGCCAGTAGCCGGGTCGGGACTAACTATGGCTACACCTTC. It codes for CASSRVGTNYGYTF.

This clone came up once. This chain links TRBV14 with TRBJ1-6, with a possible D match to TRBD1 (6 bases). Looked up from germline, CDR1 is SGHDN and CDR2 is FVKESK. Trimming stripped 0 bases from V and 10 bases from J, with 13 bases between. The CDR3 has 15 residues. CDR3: CASSQDPQGRSPLHF. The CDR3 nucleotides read TGTGCCAGCAGCCAAGATCCGCAGGGGCGGTCACCCCTCCACTTT. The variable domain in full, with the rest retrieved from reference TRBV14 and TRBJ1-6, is EAGVTQFPSHSVIEKGQTVTLRCDPISGHDNLYWYRRVMGKEIKFLLHFVKESKQDESGMPNNRFLAERTGGTYSTLKVQPAELEDSGVYFCASSQDPQGRSPLHFGNGTRLTVT.

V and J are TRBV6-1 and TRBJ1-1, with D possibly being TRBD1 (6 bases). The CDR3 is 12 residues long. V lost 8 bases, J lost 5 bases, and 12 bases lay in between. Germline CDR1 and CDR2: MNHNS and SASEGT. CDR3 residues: CASVRGATEAFF. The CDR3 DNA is TGTGCCAGCGTACGGGGGGCTACTGAAGCTTTCTTT.

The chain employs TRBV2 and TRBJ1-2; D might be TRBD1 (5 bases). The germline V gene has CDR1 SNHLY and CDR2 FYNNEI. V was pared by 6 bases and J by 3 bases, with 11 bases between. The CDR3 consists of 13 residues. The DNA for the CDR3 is TGTGCCAGCAGCCGCACGGGGGACTATGGCTACACCTTC. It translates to CASSRTGDYGYTF.

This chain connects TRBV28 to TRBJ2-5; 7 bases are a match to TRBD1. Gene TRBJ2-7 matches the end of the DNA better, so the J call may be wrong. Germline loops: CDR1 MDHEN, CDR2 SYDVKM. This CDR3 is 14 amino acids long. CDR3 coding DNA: TGTGCCAGCAGTTTCGTGACAGGGTCCCACGAGCAGTACTTC. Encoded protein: CASSFVTGSHEQYF.

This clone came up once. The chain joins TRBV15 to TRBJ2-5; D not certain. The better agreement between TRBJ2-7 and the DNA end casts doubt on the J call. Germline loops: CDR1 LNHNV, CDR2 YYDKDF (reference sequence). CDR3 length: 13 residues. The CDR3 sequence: CATSRAANYEQYF. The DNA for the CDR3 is TGTGCCACCAGCAGAGCAGCGAACTACGAGCAGTACTTC.

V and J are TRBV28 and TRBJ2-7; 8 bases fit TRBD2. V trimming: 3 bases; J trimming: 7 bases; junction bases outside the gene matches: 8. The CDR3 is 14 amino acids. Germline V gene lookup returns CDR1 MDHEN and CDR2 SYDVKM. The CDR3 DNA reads TGTGCCAGCAGTTTCCTCAGTTCGGGGGGGGAGCAGTACTTC. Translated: CASSFLSSGGEQYF.

CDR3 region: CASSLGGQSNTEAFF. Here the CDR3 DNA reads TGCGCCAGCAGCTTGGGGGGACAGTCGAACACTGAAGCTTTCTTT. J is TRBJ1-1 and V is TRBV5-1; 7 bases line up with TRBD1. The CDR3 spans 15 residues. Unmatched junction bases numbered 3, after V lost 0 bases and J lost 1 base. Germline V CDR1 and CDR2: SGHRS, YFSETQ.

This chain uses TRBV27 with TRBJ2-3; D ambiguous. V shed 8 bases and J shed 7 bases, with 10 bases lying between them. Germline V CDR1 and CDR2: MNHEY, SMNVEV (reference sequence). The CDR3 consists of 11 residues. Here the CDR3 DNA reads TGTGCCAGCGGAATAGGGAATACGCAGTATTTT. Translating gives CASGIGNTQYF.